This TCR beta chain derives from a study of human thymus T cells. Study observations and caveats: Across thymic and blood repertoires, the usage of V and J genes appeared to be biased. Unrelated individuals were reported by related research to share highly overlapping thymic repertoires.

The CDR3 sequence is 12 residues long. Germline trimming cut 9 bases from V and 6 bases from J; bases unmatched to any gene: 4. Germline V gene lookup returns CDR1 MDHEN and CDR2 SYDVKM. Clones were sequenced by immunoSEQ multiplex PCR, and TCRdb holds only the in-frame ones, with some missing. Among tens of thousands of clones listed, 85% to 95% were seen once. The thymus tissue came from resections taken during corrective heart surgery. Having surgery to correct congenital heart defects, healthy Finnish infants acted as the donors. Note on this clone: Its matching antigen is unknown.

This TCR came from a girl under three years old with a congenital heart defect but otherwise immunologically healthy. The rearrangement links TRBV28 to TRBJ1-1; TRBD1 matches 10 bases. Sequencing was carried out using thymus tissue. The CDR3 DNA reads as TGTGCCAGTACCGACAGGGGGCCTGAAGCTTTCTTT. Protein sequence: CASTDRGPEAFF.